The 10 T cell receptor beta chains presented below share a single source sample, sequenced in a study of shared clonotypes between healthy human individuals. Positive CCR7 selection of CD45RO-negative cells yielded the naive CD8 cells, and terminally differentiated effector memory CD45RA+ cells were excluded. Profiling relied on immunoSEQ multiplex PCR, and the TCRdb table lists in-frame clones only, not all of them. This table holds some 1,900,000 clones, less than 95% found once. The source material was naive CD8+ T cells sorted from blood. All receptors derive from a man between 18 and 29 years old in good health.

The rearrangement uses TRBV27 and TRBJ1-4, with a tentative D call TRBD1 (5 bases). CDR3 length equals 15 residues. The germline V and J ends were trimmed by 7 bases and 3 bases, with 15 bases remaining between them. Germline loops: CDR1 MNHEY, CDR2 SMNVEV (reference sequence). The CDR3 reads CASTVSLGANEKLFF. The DNA of the CDR3 is TGTGCCAGCACCGTATCGTTGGGGGCTAATGAAAAACTGTTTTTT.

The V call is TRBV28, the J call TRBJ1-5, with D possibly being TRBD1 (5 bases). V lost 2 bases, J lost 7 bases, and 12 bases lay in between. CDR3 size: 14 residues. CDR1 MDHEN and CDR2 SYDVKM come from the germline V gene. CDR3 bases: TGTGCCAGCAGTTTACGAGGGACCGAGCAGCCCCAGCATTTT. This sequence encodes CASSLRGTEQPQHF.

The J gene is TRBJ1-2, the V gene TRBV25-1; TRBD1 matches 8 bases. The CDR3 length is 13 residues. Trimming at V came to 5 bases and at J to 8 bases, leaving 7 bases not matched to a gene. The germline gives CDR1 MGHDK, CDR2 SYGVNS. DNA for the CDR3: TGTGCCAGCAGTTCAGGGGGCGCATACGGCTACACCTTC. Amino acids: CASSSGGAYGYTF.

The V and J genes are TRBV6-1 and TRBJ1-1; 7 nucleotides align to TRBD1. The V gene end was trimmed by 2 bases and the J gene end by 5 bases; junction bases not matched to a gene: 8. The CDR3 covers 15 residues. Looked up from germline, CDR1 is MNHNS and CDR2 is SASEGT. The CDR3 reads CASSELQGWGTEAFF. CDR3 nucleotide sequence: TGTGCCAGCAGTGAACTACAGGGGTGGGGTACTGAAGCTTTCTTT.

This sequence joins TRBV4-2 and TRBJ2-3; D is uncertain. With 1 base removed from V and 6 bases from J, the gap between germline ends came to 2 bases. Germline assignment: CDR1 LGHNA and CDR2 YNFKEQ. The CDR3 covers 11 residues. The CDR3 coding sequence is TGTGCCAGCAGCCAAGGGGATACGCAGTATTTT. Its translation is CASSQGDTQYF.

The genes are TRBV7-2 and TRBJ2-5, with D hard to call. Germline assignment: CDR1 SGHTA and CDR2 FQGNSA. This CDR3 comprises 13 residues. V was shortened by 5 bases and J by 2 bases, with 9 bases between the two germline ends. This chain's CDR3 is CASSMDGQETQYF. The DNA for the CDR3 is TGTGCCAGCAGCATGGACGGTCAAGAGACCCAGTACTTC.

In DNA, the CDR3 is TGCACCTTCAAAAGCAGAGGGGATCAGCCCCAGCATTTT. Amino acids: CTFKSRGDQPQHF. The chain links TRBV29-1 to TRBJ1-5; D is possibly TRBD1 (5 bases). Looked up from germline, CDR1 is SQVTM and CDR2 is ANQGSEA. This CDR3 contains 13 residues.

The CDR3, as DNA: TGCAGCGGCCTTGACCACCCGGGCTACGAGCAGTACTTC. Translation: CSGLDHPGYEQYF. V and J are TRBV29-1 and TRBJ2-7; D is unclear. Germline V gene sequence: CDR1 SQVTM, CDR2 ANQGSEA. Between the trimmed V and J ends, which lost 7 bases and 3 bases, there was a span of 16 bases. The length of the CDR3 is 13 residues.

This rearrangement joins TRBV13 to TRBJ2-5; 16 bases match TRBD2. CDR1 PRHDT and CDR2 FYEKMQ come from the germline V gene (reference sequence). V lost 5 bases and J lost 5; bases outside the gene matches: 5. The length of the CDR3 is 16 residues. CDR3 sequence: CASSPGLAGGLETQYF. The CDR3 DNA is TGTGCCAGCAGCCCGGGACTAGCGGGGGGGCTGGAGACCCAGTACTTC.

The CDR3 loop is CASSIDAGSGGTGELFF. As DNA, the CDR3 is TGTGCCAGTAGTATAGATGCAGGGAGCGGTGGCACCGGGGAGCTGTTTTTT. The V call is TRBV19, the J call TRBJ2-2, with D perhaps being TRBD1 or TRBD2 (5 bases each). V lost 0 bases to trimming and J lost 4 bases, with 15 bases between them. Per germline, CDR1 LNHDA and CDR2 SQIVND (reference sequence). The CDR3 contains 17 residues.